The present entry profiles one TCR beta chain with its context. Profiled with immunoSEQ multiplex PCR; TCRdb holds only in-frame clones, not every one. This table has tens of thousands of clones, 85% to 90% appearing once. This sample stems from a study of OX40 agonist ivuxolimab in advanced cancers. The CDR3 covers 14 residues. Between the trimmed V and J ends, which lost 7 bases and 5 bases, there was a span of 18 bases. Germline loops: CDR1 SQVTM, CDR2 ANQGSEA. The sequences come from CD4+ or CD8+ T cells sorted from blood, collected in a trial of the OX40 agonist ivuxolimab. The gene calls are TRBV29-1 and TRBJ2-1, with a weak D call TRBD2 (5 bases). This sequence originates from an adult with an advanced solid tumor such as melanoma, head and neck, liver or kidney cancer. The CDR3 is CSGGLGLPDNEQFF. The CDR3 region has the DNA TGCAGCGGAGGACTGGGATTACCTGACAATGAGCAGTTCTTC.